What follows is one T cell receptor (beta chain) and its context. Original methodology: Using reference gene primer amplification, nucleated cell counts were estimated. Assay used: immunoSEQ multiplex PCR; TCRdb lists only in-frame clones, some missing. Clone size and the V and J calls come from that table; the DNA yielded D and trimming. The sample includes roughly 45,000 clones, around four fifths of them seen just once. The sample comes from a study of blood T cell repertoires in COVID-19. Overall study context: Italy, Spain and the United States were the sources of the convalescent and acute COVID-19 samples. Sources were T cells, B-cell-depleted T cells, or PBMCs; the material itself was cDNA or gDNA.

The germline V gene encodes CDR1 SGHTA and CDR2 FQGNSA. The length of the CDR3 is 14 residues. Trimming took 5 bases from V and 5 from J; bases not matched to a gene: 3. This clonotype was obtained from a man aged 50-59 years with active COVID-19. This chain links TRBV7-2 with TRBJ1-2; 12 bases match TRBD1. The sample was peripheral blood. For the CDR3, the DNA is TGTGCCAGCAGCCGGGACAGGGGGCCGTATGGCTACACCTTC. Encoded protein: CASSRDRGPYGYTF.